The 29 T cell receptor beta chains given below trace back to one sample, sequenced in a study of T cell changes during pregnancy in multiple sclerosis. Using immunoSEQ multiplex PCR, the repertoire was profiled, and TCRdb retains in-frame clones only, with some absent. In the table there are approximately 100,000 clones, approximately 91% of which are singletons. The sample was peripheral blood, taken after pregnancy. The receptors stem from a female donor with multiple sclerosis, enrolled in a pregnancy study.

The chain couples TRBV28 to TRBJ2-7; tentative D call: TRBD2 (6 bases). V lost 6 bases and J lost 5, with 14 bases in between. CDR3 length equals 13 residues. CDR1 is MDHEN and CDR2 is SYDVKM in the germline V gene. The CDR3 loop is CASSLGGPNEQYF. In DNA, the CDR3 is TGTGCCAGCAGCCTCGGGGGTCCGAACGAGCAGTACTTC.

The chain employs TRBV7-9 and TRBJ1-5, with a possible D match to TRBD1 (5 bases). Trimming took off 3 bases at V and 7 bases at J, with 7 bases between the two ends. CDR3 length: 12 amino acids. Germline-derived CDR1 and CDR2 are SEHNR and FQNEAQ (reference sequence). The CDR3 loop reads CASSLGGQPQHF. The CDR3, as DNA: TGTGCCAGCAGCTTGGGGGGACAGCCCCAGCATTTT.

The chain carries TRBV4-1 and TRBJ2-5, with TRBD2 matching over 10 bases. J was trimmed by 3 bases and V by 5 bases; bases with no gene match: 15. This CDR3 comprises 18 residues. Germline V CDR1 and CDR2: MGHRA, YSYEKL. CDR3 sequence reads: CASSDAPLLAGDEETQYF. The CDR3 DNA reads as TGCGCCAGCAGCGACGCCCCCCTTCTAGCGGGGGATGAAGAGACCCAGTACTTC.

V gene TRBV7-9 combines with J gene TRBJ1-6; 7 bases line up with TRBD1. Germline CDR1 reads SEHNR; CDR2 reads FQNEAQ (reference sequence). This CDR3 has 14 residues. V gave up 4 bases and J gave up 7 bases; unmatched junction bases: 4. CDR3 nucleotides: TGTGCCAGCAGCTCCGACAGGGCGAATTCACCCCTCCACTTT. Translating gives CASSSDRANSPLHF.

The chain has TRBV6-6 and TRBJ1-1; D gene ambiguous. Germline V lookup: CDR1 MNHNY, CDR2 SVGAGI (reference sequence). V gave up 6 bases and J gave up 1 base, with 12 bases separating them. There are 14 residues in the CDR3. The CDR3: CASSLREGNTEAFF. CDR3 nucleotides: TGTGCCAGCAGCTTGAGGGAGGGGAACACTGAAGCTTTCTTT.

V is TRBV2 and J is TRBJ1-2, with D tentatively TRBD1 (5 bases). The CDR3 extends over 11 amino acids. Germline loops: CDR1 SNHLY, CDR2 FYNNEI. The V and J ends lost 10 bases and 4 bases respectively, with 10 bases between them. The CDR3 loop is CATQGIYGYTF. The CDR3 nucleotides read TGTGCCACCCAGGGCATCTATGGCTACACCTTC.

The chain combines TRBV5-1 with TRBJ1-1; D is unclear. V was shortened by 5 bases and J by 3 bases, with 11 bases between the two germline ends. Germline CDR1 is SGHRS and CDR2 is YFSETQ. The CDR3 totals 13 residues. CDR3 loop: CASRPPEDTEAFF. As DNA, the CDR3 is TGCGCCAGCAGGCCGCCCGAGGACACTGAAGCTTTCTTT.

V is TRBV6-5 and J is TRBJ1-4; D unclear. The CDR3 totals 15 residues. Trimming stripped 0 bases from V and 4 bases from J, with 9 bases between. Germline-derived CDR1 and CDR2 are MNHEY and SVGAGI. The CDR3 DNA follows: TGTGCCAGCAGTTACTCGGGCAGCCTTAATGAAAAACTGTTTTTT. This gives the protein CASSYSGSLNEKLFF.

This rearrangement joins TRBV5-6 to TRBJ1-1; the D is unclear. There are 14 residues in the CDR3. Looked up from germline, CDR1 is SGHDT and CDR2 is YYEEEE. V lost 3 bases to trimming and J lost 4 bases, with 13 bases between them. As DNA, the CDR3 is TGTGCCAGCAGCTCCGACCGGGAAGGCACTGAAGCTTTCTTT. It encodes CASSSDREGTEAFF.

In this sample, this clone turned up a few times. This chain connects TRBV30 to TRBJ1-1; TRBD1 matches at 8 bases. The CDR3 runs 10 residues. CDR1 is GTSNPN, CDR2 SVGIG, per germline (reference sequence). With V trimmed by 5 bases and J by 12 bases, 5 bases remained unmatched. Here the CDR3 DNA reads TGTGCCTGGGGGGACAGGCAGACTTTCTTT. Protein: CAWGDRQTFF.

This clone was recorded only once. CDR3 coding DNA: TGTGCCAGCAGCGCATCGGGGTCGAACACCGGGGAGCTGTTTTTT. Protein sequence: CASSASGSNTGELFF. The chain is built from TRBV9 and TRBJ2-2; TRBD2 might be the D (5 bases). The CDR3 contains 15 residues. Germline CDR1 SGDLS, CDR2 YYNGEE. V was pared by 3 bases and J by 0 bases, with 9 bases between.

CDR3 amino acids: CAISDPVTGDIQETQYF. The CDR3 DNA sequence: TGTGCCATCAGTGACCCGGTGACCGGGGACATCCAAGAGACCCAGTACTTC. J is TRBJ2-5 and V is TRBV10-3; tentatively, D is TRBD1 (6 bases). CDR3 length: 17 residues. Germline V gene lookup returns CDR1 ENHRY and CDR2 SYGVKD. V was clipped by 3 bases and J by 1 base, with 18 bases between them.

This clone occurred once. The chain links TRBV15 to TRBJ2-7, with 10 nucleotides matching TRBD1. Trimming removed 6 bases from V and 4 bases from J; junction bases left unmatched: 6. CDR1 LNHNV and CDR2 YYDKDF come from the germline V gene (reference sequence). The CDR3 runs 14 residues. DNA of the CDR3: TGTGCCACCAGGTCGGGACAGGGGAATTACGAGCAGTACTTC. As protein: CATRSGQGNYEQYF.

The chain is built from TRBV5-6 and TRBJ2-7; TRBD1 matches 10 bases. J gave up 3 bases and V 4 bases, and 7 bases lay outside the gene matches. The CDR3 covers 15 residues. CDR1 is SGHDT and CDR2 is YYEEEE in the germline V gene. CDR3 region: CASSASGTGVYEQYF. The DNA of the CDR3 is TGTGCCAGCAGCGCATCCGGGACAGGGGTCTACGAGCAGTACTTC.

V usage is TRBV11-3 and J usage is TRBJ2-2; D perhaps matches TRBD1 (5 bases). The CDR3 has 15 amino acids. CDR1 SGHNT and CDR2 YENEEA come from the germline V gene. Trimming left V 0 bases short and J 2 bases short, with 7 bases between. The CDR3 nucleotides are TGTGCCAGCAGCTTAGATCAGGGAAACACCGGGGAGCTGTTTTTT. Protein sequence: CASSLDQGNTGELFF.

The chain links TRBV5-1 to TRBJ2-4; 8 nucleotides align to TRBD1. The CDR3 has 17 amino acids. The V segment lost 1 base and the J segment 5 bases; nucleotides outside the gene matches: 11. Germline values: CDR1 SGHRS, CDR2 YFSETQ. CDR3 region: CASSLWGTGWVQNIQYF. The CDR3 nucleotides read TGCGCCAGCAGCTTGTGGGGGACAGGCTGGGTCCAAAACATTCAGTACTTC.

The chain couples TRBV19 to TRBJ1-2, with a possible D match to TRBD1 (6 bases). Germline V gives CDR1 LNHDA, CDR2 SQIVND (reference sequence). V gave up 5 bases and J gave up 0 bases, with 10 bases separating them. This CDR3 region has 14 residues. The CDR3 DNA reads TGTGCCAGTAGTCTAGGGGGGGCTAACTATGGCTACACCTTC. This codes for CASSLGGANYGYTF.

The rearrangement joins TRBV27 to TRBJ2-7; D gene ambiguous. Germline V gene sequence: CDR1 MNHEY, CDR2 SMNVEV (reference sequence). The ends were cut back, 5 bases at V and 3 bases at J, with 11 bases in the middle. The CDR3 runs 13 residues. CDR3 DNA: TGTGCCAGCAGTGGCGTGGGCCGCTACGAGCAGTACTTC. The encoded protein is CASSGVGRYEQYF.

This chain joins TRBV6-5 and TRBJ1-1, with a tentative D call TRBD1 (5 bases). CDR3 size: 13 residues. Germline V CDR1 and CDR2: MNHEY, SVGAGI. V gave up 6 bases and J gave up 8 bases, with 16 bases separating them. The CDR3 DNA is TGTGCCAGCAGGGGGGGACTCGCGGGCGAAGCTTTCTTT. This encodes CASRGGLAGEAFF.

The J gene is TRBJ1-5, the V gene TRBV19, with D possibly matching TRBD1 (5 bases). CDR3 length: 18 residues. Trimming removed 6 bases at V and 2 bases at J, with 23 bases between. Germline V lookup: CDR1 LNHDA, CDR2 SQIVND (reference sequence). The CDR3 region has the DNA TGTGCCAGTAGGACTCAGGGAGGTCGATTCGTAGGCAATCAGCCCCAGCATTTT. Translated, it gives CASRTQGGRFVGNQPQHF.

This clone was counted a few times. The chain couples TRBV7-2 to TRBJ2-2; D is undetermined. Germline V CDR1 and CDR2: SGHTA, FQGNSA. V lost 2 bases, J lost 2 bases, and 9 bases lay in between. The CDR3 spans 15 residues. For the CDR3, the DNA is TGTGCCAGCAGCTTACGGGTCGTAAACACCGGGGAGCTGTTTTTT. Translated, it gives CASSLRVVNTGELFF.

The chain is built from TRBV25-1 and TRBJ2-3; 10 bases fit TRBD2. The germline CDR1 and CDR2 sequences are MGHDK and SYGVNS. This CDR3 is 16 amino acids long. After removal of 2 bases from V and 8 bases from J, the junction contained 10 bases not matched to a gene. The CDR3 region is CASSEALAGVQVTQYF. Here the CDR3 DNA reads TGTGCCAGCAGTGAAGCCCTAGCGGGGGTCCAAGTTACGCAGTATTTT.

The J gene is TRBJ2-3, the V gene TRBV30; D might be TRBD1 (6 bases). Trimming took 3 bases from V and 2 from J, leaving 15 bases between them. Germline V gives CDR1 GTSNPN, CDR2 SVGIG (reference sequence). The CDR3 has 15 residues. The CDR3 nucleotides read TGTGCCTGGAGGGACGGACAGAGATTCACAGATACGCAGTATTTT. Its translation is CAWRDGQRFTDTQYF.

The V call is TRBV4-2, the J call TRBJ2-1; 9 bases are a match to TRBD2. Trimming took 4 bases from V and 4 from J; bases not matched to a gene: 8. The germline V gene has CDR1 LGHNA and CDR2 YNFKEQ. The length of the CDR3 is 16 residues. CDR3 sequence: CASSPDSGGLYNEQFF. CDR3 coding DNA: TGTGCCAGCAGCCCAGATAGCGGGGGCTTATACAATGAGCAGTTCTTC.

The genes are TRBV25-1 and TRBJ1-1, with 7 bases fitting TRBD1. The V gene's germline CDR1 is MGHDK and CDR2 SYGVNS. V trimming: 3 bases; J trimming: 5 bases; junction bases outside the gene matches: 12. This CDR3 is 16 amino acids long. As DNA, the CDR3 is TGTGCCAGCAGTGACAGTAGGGGGCTTTTGGAAACTGAAGCTTTCTTT. Protein product: CASSDSRGLLETEAFF.

The CDR3 DNA reads TGTGCCAGTAGTATAGGAACAGGGAATGAGCAGTTCTTC. Its protein product is CASSIGTGNEQFF. The V gene is TRBV19, the J gene TRBJ2-1, with D tentatively TRBD1 (6 bases). The germline V and J ends were trimmed by 1 base and 7 bases, with 8 bases remaining between them. The germline gives CDR1 LNHDA, CDR2 SQIVND (reference sequence). This CDR3 has 13 residues.

This clone was detected a few times. The rearrangement joins TRBV2 to TRBJ1-2; 7 bases fit TRBD1. CDR3 size: 13 residues. Germline values: CDR1 SNHLY, CDR2 FYNNEI. The junction had 5 bases not matched to a gene; V was cut back by 6 bases and J by 4 bases. In DNA form, the CDR3 reads TGTGCCAGCAGGCCGGGACAGTCCTATGGCTACACCTTC. It specifies CASRPGQSYGYTF. The variable domain in full, completed from reference TRBV2 and TRBJ1-2, reads EPEVTQTPSHQVTQMGQEVILRCVPISNHLYFYWYRQILGQKVEFLVSFYNNEISEKSEIFDDQFSVERPDGSNFTLKIRSTKLEDSAMYFCASRPGQSYGYTFGSGTRLTVV.

V gene TRBV29-1 combines with J gene TRBJ2-6; D gene ambiguous. Per the germline V gene, CDR1 is SQVTM and CDR2 is ANQGSEA. The CDR3 has 12 residues. V dropped 5 bases and J dropped 1 base, with 3 bases sitting between them. CDR3: CSVQSGANVLTF. CDR3 coding DNA: TGCAGCGTTCAATCTGGGGCCAACGTCCTGACTTTC.

V usage is TRBV13 and J usage is TRBJ1-1; no firm D call. This CDR3 region has 15 residues. Trimming stripped 5 bases from V and 4 bases from J, with 17 bases between. Germline assignment: CDR1 PRHDT and CDR2 FYEKMQ (reference sequence). The CDR3 DNA follows: TGTGCCAGCAGCGCACGGGAGACAATAATCACTGAAGCTTTCTTT. It is translated as CASSARETIITEAFF.